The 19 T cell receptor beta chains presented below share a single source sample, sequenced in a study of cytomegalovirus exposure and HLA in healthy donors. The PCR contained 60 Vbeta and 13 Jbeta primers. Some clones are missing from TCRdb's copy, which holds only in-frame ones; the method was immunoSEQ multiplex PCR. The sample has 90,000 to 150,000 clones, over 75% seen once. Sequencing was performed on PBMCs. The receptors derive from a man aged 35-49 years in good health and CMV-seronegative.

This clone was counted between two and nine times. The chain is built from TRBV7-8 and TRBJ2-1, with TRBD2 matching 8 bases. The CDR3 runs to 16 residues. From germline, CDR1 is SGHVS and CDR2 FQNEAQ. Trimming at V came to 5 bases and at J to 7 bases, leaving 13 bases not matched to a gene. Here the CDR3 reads CASSPTSSGRGNEQFF. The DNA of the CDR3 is TGTGCCAGCAGCCCTACCTCTTCCGGGAGGGGAAATGAGCAGTTCTTC.

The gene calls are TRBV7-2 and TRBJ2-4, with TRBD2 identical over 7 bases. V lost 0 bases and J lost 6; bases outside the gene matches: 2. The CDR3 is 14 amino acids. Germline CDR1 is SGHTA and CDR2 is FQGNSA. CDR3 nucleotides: TGTGCCAGCAGCTTAGCGGCTAGCGGAAACATTCAGTACTTC. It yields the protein CASSLAASGNIQYF.

The DNA of the CDR3 is TGTGCCAGCAGCGTAGATCAGCGGGGGAGTGAAAATACGCAGTATTTT. As protein: CASSVDQRGSENTQYF. The chain has TRBV9 and TRBJ2-3; 8 nucleotides line up with TRBD2. This CDR3 is 16 amino acids long. The ends lost 0 bases at V and 7 bases at J; junction bases unmatched: 10. Germline-derived CDR1 and CDR2 are SGDLS and YYNGEE. The full variable domain, rest sourced from reference TRBV9 and TRBJ2-3, is DSGVTQTPKHLITATGQRVTLRCSPRSGDLSVYWYQQSLDQGLQFLIQYYNGEERAKGNILERFSAQQFPDLHSELNLSSLELGDSALYFCASSVDQRGSENTQYFGPGTRLTVL.

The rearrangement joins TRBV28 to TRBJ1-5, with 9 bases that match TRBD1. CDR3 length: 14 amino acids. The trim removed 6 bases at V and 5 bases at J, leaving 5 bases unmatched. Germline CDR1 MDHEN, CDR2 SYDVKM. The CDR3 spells CASRHGTGHQPQHF. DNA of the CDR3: TGTGCCAGCAGACATGGGACAGGGCATCAGCCCCAGCATTTT. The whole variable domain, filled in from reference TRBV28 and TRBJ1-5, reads DVKVTQSSRYLVKRTGEKVFLECVQDMDHENMFWYRQDPGLGLRLIYFSYDVKMKEKGDIPEGYSVSREKKERFSLILESASTNQTSMYLCASRHGTGHQPQHFGDGTRLSIL.

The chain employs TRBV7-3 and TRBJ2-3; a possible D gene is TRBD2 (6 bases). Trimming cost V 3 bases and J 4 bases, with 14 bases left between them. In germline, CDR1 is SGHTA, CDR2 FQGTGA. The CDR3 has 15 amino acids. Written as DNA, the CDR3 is TGTGCCAGCAGCTTGGAGGGAAGAAGGGCAGATACGCAGTATTTT. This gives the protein CASSLEGRRADTQYF.

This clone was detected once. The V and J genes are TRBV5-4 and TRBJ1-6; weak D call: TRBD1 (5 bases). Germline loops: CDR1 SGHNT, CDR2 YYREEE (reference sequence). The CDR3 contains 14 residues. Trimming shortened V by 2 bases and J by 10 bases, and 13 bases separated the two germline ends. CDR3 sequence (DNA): TGTGCCAGCAGCTTAGGGCAGGGTCTATCACCCCTCCACTTT. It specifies CASSLGQGLSPLHF.

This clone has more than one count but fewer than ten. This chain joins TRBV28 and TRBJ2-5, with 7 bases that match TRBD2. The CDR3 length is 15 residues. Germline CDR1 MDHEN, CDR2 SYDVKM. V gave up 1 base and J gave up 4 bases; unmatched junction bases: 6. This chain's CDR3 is CASSLSAGIPETQYF. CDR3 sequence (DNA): TGTGCCAGCAGTTTATCAGCGGGAATCCCAGAGACCCAGTACTTC.

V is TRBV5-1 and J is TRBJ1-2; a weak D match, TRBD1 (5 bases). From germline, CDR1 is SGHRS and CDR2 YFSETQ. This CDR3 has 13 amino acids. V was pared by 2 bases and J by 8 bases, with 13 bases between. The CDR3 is CASSFDAQGGYTF. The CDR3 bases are TGCGCCAGCAGCTTCGACGCCCAGGGAGGCTACACCTTC.

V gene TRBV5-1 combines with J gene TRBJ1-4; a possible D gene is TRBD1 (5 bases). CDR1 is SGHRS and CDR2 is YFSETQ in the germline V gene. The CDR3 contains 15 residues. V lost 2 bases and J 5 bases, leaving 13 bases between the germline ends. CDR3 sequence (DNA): TGCGCCAGCAGCTTCCTGGGACTGGAGAATGAAAAACTGTTTTTT. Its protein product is CASSFLGLENEKLFF. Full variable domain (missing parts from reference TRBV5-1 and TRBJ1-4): KAGVTQTPRYLIKTRGQQVTLSCSPISGHRSVSWYQQTPGQGLQFLFEYFSETQRNKGNFPGRFSGRQFSNSRSEMNVSTLELGDSALYLCASSFLGLENEKLFFGSGTQLSVL.

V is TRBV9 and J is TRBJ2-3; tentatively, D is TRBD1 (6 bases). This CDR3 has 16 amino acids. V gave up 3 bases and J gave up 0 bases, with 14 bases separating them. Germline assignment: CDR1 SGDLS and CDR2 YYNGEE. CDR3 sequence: CASSERRGGSTDTQYF. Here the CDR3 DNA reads TGTGCCAGCAGCGAGAGGCGAGGGGGTAGCACAGATACGCAGTATTTT.

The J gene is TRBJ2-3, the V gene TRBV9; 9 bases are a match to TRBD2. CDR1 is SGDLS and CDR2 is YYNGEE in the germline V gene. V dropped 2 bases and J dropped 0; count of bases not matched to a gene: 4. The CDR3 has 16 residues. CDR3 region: CASSVRGTSSTDTQYF. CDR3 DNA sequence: TGTGCCAGCAGCGTTAGGGGGACTAGCAGCACAGATACGCAGTATTTT.

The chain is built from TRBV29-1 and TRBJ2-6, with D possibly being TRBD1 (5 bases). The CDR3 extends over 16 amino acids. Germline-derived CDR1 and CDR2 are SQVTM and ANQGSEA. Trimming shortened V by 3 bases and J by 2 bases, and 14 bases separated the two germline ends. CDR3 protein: CSVEQGRVPGANVLTF. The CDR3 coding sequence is TGCAGCGTTGAGCAGGGAAGAGTACCTGGGGCCAACGTCCTGACTTTC.

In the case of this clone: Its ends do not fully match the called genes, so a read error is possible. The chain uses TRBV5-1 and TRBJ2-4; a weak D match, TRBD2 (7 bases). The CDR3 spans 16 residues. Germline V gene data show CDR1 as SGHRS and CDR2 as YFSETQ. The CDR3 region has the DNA TGCGCCAGCAGCTTGGAGCCCCGGGGGGCTCAAAACAGTCAGTACTTC. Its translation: CASSLEPRGAQNSQYF.

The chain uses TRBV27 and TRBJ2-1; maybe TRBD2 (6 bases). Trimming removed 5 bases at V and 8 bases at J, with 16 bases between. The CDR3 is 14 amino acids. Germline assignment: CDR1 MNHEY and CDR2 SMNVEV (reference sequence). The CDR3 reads CASSLSGGRYEQFF. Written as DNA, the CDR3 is TGTGCCAGCAGTCTTAGCGGAGGGCGATATGAGCAGTTCTTC.

CDR3 protein: CAWSLMTAHRGAFF. Written as DNA, the CDR3 is TGTGCCTGGAGTTTAATGACAGCCCATAGGGGAGCTTTCTTT. The chain uses TRBV30 and TRBJ1-1, with a tentative D call TRBD1 (5 bases). The CDR3 contains 14 residues. Looked up from germline, CDR1 is GTSNPN and CDR2 is SVGIG (reference sequence). Trimming removed 2 bases at V and 10 bases at J, with 20 bases between.

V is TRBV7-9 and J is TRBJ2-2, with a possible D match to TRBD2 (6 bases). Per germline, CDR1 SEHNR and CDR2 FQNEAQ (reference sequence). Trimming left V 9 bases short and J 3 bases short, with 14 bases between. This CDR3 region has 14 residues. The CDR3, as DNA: TGTGCCAGGACCGGGACTTATGACACCGGGGAGCTGTTTTTT. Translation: CARTGTYDTGELFF.

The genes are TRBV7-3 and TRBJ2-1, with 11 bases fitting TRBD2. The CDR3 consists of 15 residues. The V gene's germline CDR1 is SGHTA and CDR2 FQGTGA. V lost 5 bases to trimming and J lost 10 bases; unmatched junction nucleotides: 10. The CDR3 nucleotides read TGTGCCAGCAGCCTAAATAGCGGGGGGGTAGAGGAGCAGTTCTTC. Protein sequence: CASSLNSGGVEEQFF.

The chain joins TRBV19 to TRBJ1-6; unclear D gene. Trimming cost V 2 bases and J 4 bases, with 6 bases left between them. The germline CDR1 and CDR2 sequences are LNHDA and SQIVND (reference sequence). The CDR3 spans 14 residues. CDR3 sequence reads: CASSISGYNSPLHF. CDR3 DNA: TGTGCCAGTAGTATATCCGGGTATAATTCACCCCTCCACTTT.

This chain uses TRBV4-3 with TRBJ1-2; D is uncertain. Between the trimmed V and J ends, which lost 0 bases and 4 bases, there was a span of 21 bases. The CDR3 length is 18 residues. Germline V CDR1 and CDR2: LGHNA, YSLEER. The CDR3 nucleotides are TGCGCCAGCAGCCAAGAAACTCTATACATTCCACCAGGCTATGGCTACACCTTC. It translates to CASSQETLYIPPGYGYTF.